Given below is one TCR beta chain in context. TCRdb's copy holds only in-frame clones and misses some; the assay was immunoSEQ multiplex PCR. The table records roughly 500,000 clones, 76% of them present only once. These data belong to a study of shared clonotypes between healthy human individuals. The specimen sequenced was PBMCs. This TCR was sampled from a woman aged 40 to 50 in good health. Some clones in this sample may be carry-over from other donors' samples.

CDR3 DNA sequence: TGTGCCAGCAGCTCGGACAGGGTCTATGGCTACACCTTC. Protein product: CASSSDRVYGYTF. The J gene is TRBJ1-2, the V gene TRBV5-8, with TRBD1 matching over 8 bases. Trimming took 3 bases from V and 4 from J; bases not matched to a gene: 2. The germline V gene encodes CDR1 SGHTS and CDR2 YDEGEE. The CDR3 sequence is 13 residues long.